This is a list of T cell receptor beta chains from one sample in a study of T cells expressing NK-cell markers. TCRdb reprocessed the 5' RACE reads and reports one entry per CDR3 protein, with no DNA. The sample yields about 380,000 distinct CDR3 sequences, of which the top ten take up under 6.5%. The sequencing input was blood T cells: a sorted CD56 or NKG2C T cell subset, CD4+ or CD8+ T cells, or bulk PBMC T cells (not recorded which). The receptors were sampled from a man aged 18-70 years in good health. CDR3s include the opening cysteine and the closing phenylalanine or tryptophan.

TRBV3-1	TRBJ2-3	CASSQLSGGALDTQYF
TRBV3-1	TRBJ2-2	CASSHPRRGELFF
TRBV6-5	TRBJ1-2	CASSYGGDSLSNYGYTF
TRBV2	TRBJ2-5	CASGPGGAQYF
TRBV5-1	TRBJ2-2	CASSLAQGGRTGELFF
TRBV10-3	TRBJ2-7	CAISTPAGLTSYEQYF
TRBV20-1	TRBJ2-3	CSLRRDRGTDTQYF
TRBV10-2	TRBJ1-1	CAARGWGTGTENTEAFF
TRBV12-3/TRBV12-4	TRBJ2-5	CASSPWGAMYQETQYF
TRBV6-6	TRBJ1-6	CASSYDIISPLHF
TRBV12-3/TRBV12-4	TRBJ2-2	CASRLSRNTGELFF